These T cell receptor beta chains were read from a single sample in a study of CD8+ T cells in alopecia areata. Repertoires were generated with immunoSEQ multiplex PCR, while TCRdb's copy carries only in-frame clones and drops some. There are 150,000 to 200,000 clones in the sample; around three fifths occur only once, and about 15% lies in the top ten. The sample in question was CD4+ T cells sorted from blood, obtained at week 0. The source of these receptors is a human donor with alopecia areata. The CDR3 runs from the conserved cysteine through the conserved F or W. A D gene is named only where the DNA matches it firmly. Size tells how often a clone was seen (once, few, many) or the class of an expanded clone, and some rows leave it out.

v_gene,j_gene,abundance,d_gene,CDR3nt,CDR3aa
TRBV9,TRBJ1-6,NA,TRBD1,TGTGCCAGCAGTACCGGGGACCCAGGGGGTTCACCCCTCCACTTT,CASSTGDPGGSPLHF
TRBV9,TRBJ2-2,once,NA,TGTGCCAGCAGCGTTTCGGTGGTCAGGTCAACCGGGGAGCTGTTTTTT,CASSVSVVRSTGELFF
TRBV29-1,TRBJ1-1,once,NA,TGCAGCGTAGCTGACCGGAAGTCCACTGAAGCTTTCTTT,CSVADRKSTEAFF
TRBV30,TRBJ1-2,NA,NA,TGTGCCTGGACAGAGCCTAACTATGGCTACACCTTC,CAWTEPNYGYTF
TRBV29-1,TRBJ2-5,few,NA,TGCAGCGTTTCAGCTGGACAAGAGACCCAGTACTTC,CSVSAGQETQYF
TRBV9,TRBJ2-7,NA,NA,TGTGCCAGCAGCGTAGCGGCAGGTCTCTCCTACGAGCAGTACTTC,CASSVAAGLSYEQYF
TRBV6-5,TRBJ2-1,NA,NA,TGTGCCAGCATGTGGGACCAGCAGTTCTTC,CASMWDQQFF
TRBV2,TRBJ2-3,NA,NA,TGTGCCAGCAGGTGGCTAGAAATTCGCACAGATACGCAGTATTTT,CASRWLEIRTDTQYF
TRBV18,TRBJ1-1,few,TRBD1,TGTGCCAGCTCACCAAAACAGGGGGAAGCTTTCTTT,CASSPKQGEAFF
TRBV5-1,TRBJ2-7,NA,NA,TGCGCCAGCAGCTTGATTGCGGGGTCGGAATACGAGCAGTACTTC,CASSLIAGSEYEQYF
TRBV2,TRBJ2-7,NA,TRBD1,TGTGCCAGCCCCCCCCCGGGACAGGGGTTCCGCGAGCAGTACTTC,CASPPPGQGFREQYF
TRBV6-5,TRBJ1-2,once,NA,TGTGCCAGCAGTTACTCCCAGGGATCCTATGGCTACACCTTC,CASSYSQGSYGYTF
TRBV19,TRBJ1-1,NA,NA,TGTGCCAGTAGCCTTATGACAGGCCGGGGCACTGAAGCTTTCTTT,CASSLMTGRGTEAFF
TRBV5-1,TRBJ2-7,few,TRBD1,TGCGCCAGCAGCCTGGGACAGGGTTACTACGAGCAGTACTTC,CASSLGQGYYEQYF
TRBV5-6,TRBJ2-5,NA,NA,TGTGCCAGCAGCTTGGCGATGGGTGGGGAGACCCAGTACTTC,CASSLAMGGETQYF
TRBV7-7,TRBJ2-2,NA,NA,TGTGCTAGCAGCCCTGAAGGGGCGAGGACCGGGGAGCTGTTTTTT,CASSPEGARTGELFF
TRBV11-2,TRBJ2-1,few,NA,TGTGCCAGCAGCTCGATGATAGAGAATGAGCAGTTCTTC,CASSSMIENEQFF
TRBV5-4,TRBJ2-5,few,NA,TGTGCCAGCAGCTTGGAGGGACTGGCGACCCAGTACTTC,CASSLEGLATQYF
TRBV7-3,TRBJ2-1,NA,NA,TGTGCCAGCAGCTCCCTTCGAGCGGGTGGTAATGAGCAGTTCTTC,CASSSLRAGGNEQFF
TRBV9,TRBJ1-6,NA,TRBD1,TGTGCCAGCAGCCCTCGGGACAGGGGGCGGAATTCACCCCTCCACTTT,CASSPRDRGRNSPLHF
TRBV4-2,TRBJ1-3,NA,NA,TGTGCCAGCAGCCAAGACGGTCTAAAACCTGGAAACACCATATATTTT,CASSQDGLKPGNTIYF
TRBV30,TRBJ2-5,NA,NA,TGTGCCTGGAGTTCTGGATCTATGGTGACCCAGTACTTC,CAWSSGSMVTQYF